Sequencing of this T cell receptor beta chain was carried out in a study of identical twins. Regarding the study as a whole: Possibly, invariant MAIT and iNKT cells partly confounded zero-insertion analyses. Twin sharing of out-of-frame TCR alpha was underestimated by models in monozygotic pairs.

The CDR3 extends over 15 amino acids. The J segment lost 8 bases and the V segment lost 3 bases, leaving 6 bases of the junction unmatched. Germline V gene lookup returns CDR1 ENHRY and CDR2 SYGVKD. A few counts support this clonotype. As yet, its antigen is unknown. Each cDNA held unique molecular identifiers, and template switching gave it a universal primer site. MiXCR was run by TCRdb on the 5' RACE reads, yielding one entry per CDR3 protein. The data contain about 490,000 distinct CDR3 sequences, nearly 15% of them seen just once; the ten biggest clones take up roughly 0.46%. The sample was also reused in another study, on yellow fever vaccine responses in identical twins.

The sample consisted of CD4+ T cells sorted from blood. The rearrangement uses TRBV10-3 and TRBJ1-6; TRBD1 matches at 8 bases. The clonotype was recovered from a woman aged 18-30 years in good health. Here the CDR3 DNA reads TGTGCCATCAGTGACCCTGACAGGGGTCATTCACCCCTCCACTTT. Amino acid sequence: CAISDPDRGHSPLHF.